A selection of T cell receptor beta chains follows, all from one sample in a study of blood T cell repertoires in COVID-19. Only in-frame clones appear in the TCRdb table, and some are missing; sequencing was by immunoSEQ multiplex PCR. Here the sample spans over 200,000 clones, 84% being singletons. Sequenced input: PBMCs or T cells enriched from blood (not recorded which). The receptors shown here come from a man between 60 and 75 years old who had recovered from COVID-19. Both conserved end residues are part of each CDR3. D genes are given only for firm matches. A row's size may be missing; if present it is once, few, many or a size class.

clone_size: .
d_call: .
j_call: TRBJ2-7
v_call: TRBV5-1
cdr3_nt: TGCGCCAGCAGCTTGGCAGGGTCTAGGGGCGAGCAGTACTTC
cdr3_aa: CASSLAGSRGEQYF

clone_size: .
d_call: TRBD1
j_call: TRBJ1-1
v_call: TRBV9
cdr3_nt: TGTGCCAGCAGCGCCCAGGACAGGGCGAACACTGAAGCTTTCTTT
cdr3_aa: CASSAQDRANTEAFF

clone_size: .
d_call: .
j_call: TRBJ2-1
v_call: TRBV12-3/TRBV12-4
cdr3_nt: TGTGCCAGCTCCGTGGACAGCTACAATGAGCAGTTCTTC
cdr3_aa: CASSVDSYNEQFF

clone_size: .
d_call: TRBD2
j_call: TRBJ2-5
v_call: TRBV11-2
cdr3_nt: TGTGCCAGCAGCTTAGAGCCGGGACTAGCGGGGCAAGAGACCCAGTACTTC
cdr3_aa: CASSLEPGLAGQETQYF

clone_size: .
d_call: .
j_call: TRBJ1-1
v_call: TRBV29-1
cdr3_nt: TGCAGCGTTGAACCCGCGGCTGAAGCTTTCTTT
cdr3_aa: CSVEPAAEAFF

clone_size: .
d_call: TRBD1
j_call: TRBJ2-1
v_call: TRBV15
cdr3_nt: TGTGCCACCTCCGGACAGGGGGCAGGGAATGAGCAGTTCTTC
cdr3_aa: CATSGQGAGNEQFF

clone_size: .
d_call: TRBD2
j_call: TRBJ2-7
v_call: TRBV10-2
cdr3_nt: TGCGCCAGCTGGGGGGGAGCGGGCGAGCAGTACTTC
cdr3_aa: CASWGGAGEQYF

clone_size: .
d_call: TRBD1
j_call: TRBJ2-3
v_call: TRBV5-1
cdr3_nt: TGCGCCAGCAGCCCAACGACAGGGACAGATACGCAGTATTTT
cdr3_aa: CASSPTTGTDTQYF

clone_size: .
d_call: .
j_call: TRBJ1-1
v_call: TRBV5-6
cdr3_nt: TGTGCCAGCAGCAGCCGTTGGGCAGGGAGGACTGAAGCTTTCTTT
cdr3_aa: CASSSRWAGRTEAFF

clone_size: .
d_call: .
j_call: TRBJ2-1
v_call: TRBV5-8
cdr3_nt: TGTGCCAGCAGCCTGACTCTTTGGACAGCAGGGAATGAGCAGTTCTTC
cdr3_aa: CASSLTLWTAGNEQFF

clone_size: .
d_call: TRBD2
j_call: TRBJ2-1
v_call: TRBV11-2
cdr3_nt: TGTGCCAGCAGTTTCCCCGGGACTAGCTCCGATGAGCAGTTCTTC
cdr3_aa: CASSFPGTSSDEQFF

clone_size: .
d_call: TRBD1
j_call: TRBJ2-1
v_call: TRBV9
cdr3_nt: TGTGCCAGCAGCGTTCCCCAGGGGGCTAACAATGAGCAGTTCTTC
cdr3_aa: CASSVPQGANNEQFF

clone_size: .
d_call: TRBD1
j_call: TRBJ1-6
v_call: TRBV28
cdr3_nt: TGTGCCAGCAGCCCACAGGGGGCCGTGTCTAATTCACCCCTCCACTTT
cdr3_aa: CASSPQGAVSNSPLHF

clone_size: .
d_call: .
j_call: TRBJ1-5
v_call: TRBV6-1
cdr3_nt: TGTGCCAGCAGTGAAGCGCGAGGGTTTTCGGGTCAGCCCCAGCATTTT
cdr3_aa: CASSEARGFSGQPQHF

clone_size: .
d_call: .
j_call: TRBJ2-7
v_call: TRBV14
cdr3_nt: TGTGCCAGCAGCCAAGGCCGAGGGGGGGCTGAGCAGTACTTC
cdr3_aa: CASSQGRGGAEQYF

clone_size: .
d_call: .
j_call: TRBJ1-1
v_call: TRBV7-3
cdr3_nt: TGTGCCAGCAGCCCTGGGAGGGGGACTGAAGCTTTCTTT
cdr3_aa: CASSPGRGTEAFF

clone_size: few
d_call: .
j_call: TRBJ1-2
v_call: TRBV12-5
cdr3_nt: TGTGCTAGTGGTTTGAACGGACAGATCACCTATGGCTACACCTTC
cdr3_aa: CASGLNGQITYGYTF

clone_size: once
d_call: TRBD2
j_call: TRBJ2-3
v_call: TRBV5-4
cdr3_nt: TGTGCCAGCAGCCACGGGGGGGCCGAGGCAGATACGCAGTATTTT
cdr3_aa: CASSHGGAEADTQYF

clone_size: .
d_call: .
j_call: TRBJ2-7
v_call: TRBV27
cdr3_nt: TGTGCCAGCAGTTTAAGACCTGACGGGAACCTGGAAGAGCAGTACTTC
cdr3_aa: CASSLRPDGNLEEQYF

clone_size: .
d_call: TRBD2
j_call: TRBJ2-2
v_call: TRBV27
cdr3_nt: TGTGCCAGCAGTTCGAGCGGGGGGTTGGACACCGGGGAGCTGTTTTTT
cdr3_aa: CASSSSGGLDTGELFF

clone_size: once
d_call: TRBD1
j_call: TRBJ2-7
v_call: TRBV5-6
cdr3_nt: TGTGCCAGCAGCCCACAGGGGAGTGCCTACGAGCAGTACTTC
cdr3_aa: CASSPQGSAYEQYF

clone_size: .
d_call: TRBD2
j_call: TRBJ2-2
v_call: TRBV3-1/TRBV3-2
cdr3_nt: TGTGCCAGCAGTCGAAGCGGGGGCCCGAACACCGGGGAGCTGTTTTTT
cdr3_aa: CASSRSGGPNTGELFF

clone_size: once
d_call: TRBD1
j_call: TRBJ2-1
v_call: TRBV7-3
cdr3_nt: TGTGCCAGCAGCCTGACAGGGAATGGCAATGAGCAGTTCTTC
cdr3_aa: CASSLTGNGNEQFF

clone_size: .
d_call: TRBD1
j_call: TRBJ2-3
v_call: TRBV11-3
cdr3_nt: TGTGCCAGCAGCCTCAGACAGGGTAGCACAGATACGCAGTATTTT
cdr3_aa: CASSLRQGSTDTQYF

clone_size: .
d_call: .
j_call: TRBJ2-5
v_call: TRBV29-1
cdr3_nt: TGCAGCGTTGAGGGGCAGAACCAAGAGACCCAGTACTTC
cdr3_aa: CSVEGQNQETQYF

clone_size: .
d_call: .
j_call: TRBJ1-1
v_call: TRBV11-3
cdr3_nt: TGTGCCAGCACCCGGGCCCTGGGGGGCACTGAAGCTTTCTTT
cdr3_aa: CASTRALGGTEAFF

clone_size: .
d_call: .
j_call: TRBJ1-3
v_call: TRBV6-2/TRBV6-3
cdr3_nt: TGTGCCAGCAGCCACTCACAGGAACTCTCTGGAAACACCATATATTTT
cdr3_aa: CASSHSQELSGNTIYF

clone_size: .
d_call: .
j_call: TRBJ1-5
v_call: TRBV27
cdr3_nt: TGTGCCAGCAGTTTAAAGGGGGATCAGCCCCAGCATTTT
cdr3_aa: CASSLKGDQPQHF

clone_size: .
d_call: .
j_call: TRBJ1-1
v_call: TRBV7-2
cdr3_nt: TGTGCCAGCAGCAAGCAACCCAACACTGAAGCTTTCTTT
cdr3_aa: CASSKQPNTEAFF

clone_size: .
d_call: .
j_call: TRBJ2-3
v_call: TRBV7-7
cdr3_nt: TGTGCTAGCAGCATGACAGGCTCTAGCACAGATACGCAGTATTTT
cdr3_aa: CASSMTGSSTDTQYF

clone_size: .
d_call: TRBD2
j_call: TRBJ2-7
v_call: TRBV3-1/TRBV3-2
cdr3_nt: TGTGCCAGCAGCCAAAATCCGGGGGGTTACGAGCAGTACTTC
cdr3_aa: CASSQNPGGYEQYF

clone_size: .
d_call: .
j_call: TRBJ1-1
v_call: TRBV29-1
cdr3_nt: TGCAGCGTTGACAGAATGAACACTGAAGCTTTCTTT
cdr3_aa: CSVDRMNTEAFF

clone_size: .
d_call: .
j_call: TRBJ1-6
v_call: TRBV5-6
cdr3_nt: TGTGCCAGCAGCTTGATGGGGGGAAGGGCCCTCCACTTT
cdr3_aa: CASSLMGGRALHF

clone_size: .
d_call: TRBD2
j_call: TRBJ2-5
v_call: TRBV7-2
cdr3_nt: TGTGCCAGCAGCAAAGCAACCAGCGGGGGCGGGAAGACCCAGTACTTC
cdr3_aa: CASSKATSGGGKTQYF

clone_size: .
d_call: .
j_call: TRBJ1-2
v_call: TRBV4-3
cdr3_nt: TGCGCCAGCAGCCGAACCGACAGGCTCTATGGCTACACCTTC
cdr3_aa: CASSRTDRLYGYTF

clone_size: .
d_call: .
j_call: TRBJ2-2
v_call: TRBV7-8
cdr3_nt: TGTGCCAGCAGCTTAGTGTCGGGGGGCGTGTACACCGGGGAGCTGTTTTTT
cdr3_aa: CASSLVSGGVYTGELFF

clone_size: .
d_call: .
j_call: TRBJ1-2
v_call: TRBV2
cdr3_nt: TGTGCCAGCAGGAAACGGACCGCGGTGGAGGACTATGGCTACACCTTC
cdr3_aa: CASRKRTAVEDYGYTF

clone_size: .
d_call: TRBD1
j_call: TRBJ1-6
v_call: TRBV5-1
cdr3_nt: TGCGCCAGCAGCCCAACGGACAGGTTAGATTCACCCCTCCACTTT
cdr3_aa: CASSPTDRLDSPLHF

clone_size: few
d_call: .
j_call: TRBJ2-7
v_call: TRBV11-3
cdr3_nt: TGTGCCAGCAGCTTAGCGGCCAACGTCGGGTACGAGCAGTACTTC
cdr3_aa: CASSLAANVGYEQYF

clone_size: .
d_call: .
j_call: TRBJ1-6
v_call: TRBV7-8
cdr3_nt: TGTGCCAGCAGCTCACTTCCGAATTCACCCCTCCACTTT
cdr3_aa: CASSSLPNSPLHF

clone_size: .
d_call: TRBD2
j_call: TRBJ2-2
v_call: TRBV18
cdr3_nt: TGTGCCAGCTCACGACCAGTCGGACTAGCGGGGAACGCGAACACCGGGGAGCTGTTTTTT
cdr3_aa: CASSRPVGLAGNANTGELFF

clone_size: .
d_call: .
j_call: TRBJ1-2
v_call: TRBV10-3
cdr3_nt: TGTGCCATCAGCCTTGGACAGAACTATGGCTACACCTTC
cdr3_aa: CAISLGQNYGYTF

clone_size: .
d_call: .
j_call: TRBJ2-1
v_call: TRBV18
cdr3_nt: TGTGCCAGCTCACACCGGGGAGTGGGCGGAGACAATGAGCAGTTCTTC
cdr3_aa: CASSHRGVGGDNEQFF

clone_size: .
d_call: .
j_call: TRBJ2-7
v_call: TRBV12-3/TRBV12-4
cdr3_nt: TGTGCCAGCAGTTTAGACAGTCCCTACGAGCAGTACTTC
cdr3_aa: CASSLDSPYEQYF

clone_size: .
d_call: .
j_call: TRBJ2-1
v_call: TRBV19
cdr3_nt: TGTGCCAGTAGTATACCAGGGATCTTCTACAATGAGCAGTTCTTC
cdr3_aa: CASSIPGIFYNEQFF

clone_size: .
d_call: .
j_call: TRBJ2-5
v_call: TRBV7-8
cdr3_nt: TGTGCCAGCAGCGAACGGTCCTATGGAGAGACCCAGTACTTC
cdr3_aa: CASSERSYGETQYF

clone_size: .
d_call: .
j_call: TRBJ1-1
v_call: TRBV7-9
cdr3_nt: TGTGCCAGCAGCCTGGACAGCCAGACTGAAGCTTTCTTT
cdr3_aa: CASSLDSQTEAFF

clone_size: .
d_call: TRBD2
j_call: TRBJ2-1
v_call: TRBV7-9
cdr3_nt: TGTGCCAGCAGCAATAGCGGGTATGAGCAGTTCTTC
cdr3_aa: CASSNSGYEQFF

clone_size: once
d_call: .
j_call: TRBJ2-6
v_call: TRBV9
cdr3_nt: TGTGCCAGCAGCGTAGAGAGCCGGGAGACAGCAGGCAACTGGGCCAACGTCCTGACTTTC
cdr3_aa: CASSVESRETAGNWANVLTF